These 12 T cell receptor beta chains were sequenced from one sample in a study of response to subunit inactivated influenza vaccine. TCRdb fed the RT-PCR reads into MiXCR, producing one record per CDR3 protein. Among a few hundred thousand distinct CDR3 sequences, approximately 11% were seen once, and the ten largest hold approximately 12%. Specimen: PBMCs from blood, collected 45 days after vaccination. The receptor set was obtained from a man over 45 who received an inactivated influenza vaccine.

This clonotype was observed a few times. The gene calls are TRBV28 and TRBJ1-4; D is undetermined. The length of the CDR3 is 16 residues. Per the germline V gene, CDR1 is MDHEN and CDR2 is SYDVKM. Trimming pared 6 bases from V and 6 bases from J, leaving 20 bases between. The CDR3 DNA reads TGTGCCAGCAGGTCGGCATCCCCAATGCGTGATGAAAAACTGTTTTTT. It yields the protein CASRSASPMRDEKLFF. The full variable domain, completed using reference TRBV28 and TRBJ1-4, is DVKVTQSSRYLVKRTGEKVFLECVQDMDHENMFWYRQDPGLGLRLIYFSYDVKMKEKGDIPEGYSVSREKKERFSLILESASTNQTSMYLCASRSASPMRDEKLFFGSGTQLSVL.

In this sample, this clonotype turned up a few times. The CDR3 bases are TGTGCCAGCAGCTTGGGGGGGATATACAATGAGCAGTTCTTC. Protein: CASSLGGIYNEQFF. This sequence joins TRBV7-9 and TRBJ2-1; 7 bases match TRBD2. The germline V gene encodes CDR1 SEHNR and CDR2 FQNEAQ (reference sequence). The CDR3 contains 14 residues. V dropped 3 bases and J dropped 4; count of bases not matched to a gene: 3.

Points on this clonotype: This could be a read error, since a much larger clone is one nucleotide away. The chain is built from TRBV7-2 and TRBJ2-7; D is uncertain. Germline CDR1 reads SGHTA; CDR2 reads FQGNSA. The V gene lost 1 base and the J gene lost 2 bases, with 9 bases spanning the gap. The CDR3 is 14 amino acids. This CDR3 is CASSLEIGPYEQYF. The CDR3 region has the DNA TGTGCCAGCAGCTTAGAGATAGGGCCCTACGAGCAGTACTTC.

The genes are TRBV20-1 and TRBJ2-1; TRBD2 matches 12 bases. V gave up 3 bases and J gave up 1 base; unmatched junction bases: 10. Germline loops: CDR1 DFQATT, CDR2 SNEGSKA (reference sequence). CDR3 length: 18 residues. The CDR3 loop is CSASADGLAGSSYNEQFF. In nucleotides, the CDR3 is TGCAGTGCTAGCGCAGATGGACTAGCGGGGTCGTCCTACAATGAGCAGTTCTTC.

This clonotype has just a few counts. The chain employs TRBV4-1 and TRBJ2-1; weak D call: TRBD2 (6 bases). CDR1 and CDR2 (germline): MGHRA, YSYEKL. The CDR3 sequence is 16 residues long. Between the trimmed V and J ends, which lost 4 bases and 9 bases, there was a span of 22 bases. CDR3: CASSLGGGRINFEQFF. As DNA, the CDR3 is TGCGCCAGCAGCCTCGGGGGAGGACGGATCAACTTTGAGCAGTTCTTC.

This clonotype was detected only a few times. The chain carries TRBV10-1 and TRBJ2-7; possible D gene TRBD2, 6 bases. V lost 10 bases and J 5 bases, leaving 15 bases between the germline ends. In germline, CDR1 is WNHNN, CDR2 SYGVQD (reference sequence). The CDR3 is made up of 12 amino acids. The CDR3 spells CAIWGLCNEQYF. CDR3 sequence (DNA): TGCGCCATCTGGGGACTGTGCAACGAGCAGTACTTC.

The CDR3, as DNA: TGTGCCAGCAGCGCTCACCAACAGGCTCCCTATGGCTACACCTTC. Protein: CASSAHQQAPYGYTF. J is TRBJ1-2 and V is TRBV12-3 or TRBV12-4, with D possibly being TRBD1 (5 bases). The CDR3 loop spans 15 amino acids. V shed 6 bases and J shed 4 bases, with 18 bases lying between them.

This clonotype was counted at least ten times. This chain links TRBV12-3 or TRBV12-4 with TRBJ2-1; D gene uncertain. Between the trimmed V and J ends, which lost 9 bases and 6 bases, there was a span of 9 bases. The CDR3 spans 11 residues. The CDR3 sequence: CARGWTNEQFF. The CDR3 DNA sequence: TGTGCCAGGGGGTGGACCAATGAGCAGTTCTTC.

This clonotype came up many times. The rearrangement uses TRBV29-1 and TRBJ2-3; D possibly corresponds to TRBD1 (5 bases). Germline V gene lookup returns CDR1 SQVTM and CDR2 ANQGSEA. The CDR3 is made up of 16 amino acids. The CDR3 DNA reads TGCAGACCGGGCTGTGCCAGGGCTTATAGCACAGATACGCAGTATTTT. It translates to CRPGCARAYSTDTQYF.

In this sample, this clonotype turned up many times. The rearrangement joins TRBV12-3 or TRBV12-4 to TRBJ2-1; D gene ambiguous. CDR3 size: 14 residues. Trimming took 3 bases from V and 3 from J, leaving 9 bases between them. The CDR3 DNA is TGTGCCAGCAGTTTGAGCAGAAACTACAATGAGCAGTTCTTC. Protein sequence: CASSLSRNYNEQFF.

This clonotype came up many times. The chain employs TRBV12-3 or TRBV12-4 and TRBJ2-7, with a tentative D call TRBD1 (5 bases). The V gene lost 3 bases and the J gene lost 5 bases, with 17 bases spanning the gap. CDR3 length: 15 residues. DNA of the CDR3: TGTGCCAGCAGTTTTACCTCGGCAGGGCCCAACGAGCAGTACTTC. This translates into CASSFTSAGPNEQYF.

This clonotype has at least ten counts. V and J are TRBV15 and TRBJ2-1; the D gene is possibly TRBD1 (6 bases). The CDR3 contains 14 residues. The germline gives CDR1 LNHNV, CDR2 YYDKDF (reference sequence). V shed 5 bases and J shed 6 bases, with 14 bases lying between them. CDR3 nucleotides: TGTGCCACCAGCTTTTACAGGGACCTCAATGAGCAGTTCTTC. This sequence encodes CATSFYRDLNEQFF.